This T cell receptor (beta chain) was recovered during a study of cytomegalovirus exposure and HLA in healthy donors. Findings and caveats of the study: When analyzed later, a missense DCLRE1C variant was found to be linked to TCR beta V- and J-gene trimming. Earlier results showed most TCR beta V segments being productive about 90% or about 30% of the time. Presence/absence analysis assumed near-uniform sequencing depth across donors.

Primers for the PCR totalled 60 Vbeta and 13 Jbeta. The method was immunoSEQ multiplex PCR; TCRdb's version includes in-frame clones alone and lacks a portion of them. The data hold about 210,000 clones, with about 80% observed a single time. V was pared by 6 bases and J by 6 bases, with 14 bases between. Germline CDR1 and CDR2: MNHNS and SASEGT. This CDR3 has 13 residues. This clone appeared a few times. Its antigen remains unidentified. Donors in the study were healthy people who gave bone marrow. This TCR was sampled from a man in his forties or fifties in good health and CMV-seropositive. This sequence joins TRBV6-1 and TRBJ1-2; D unresolved. The sample comprised PBMCs. In nucleotides, the CDR3 is TGTGCCAGCAGACCCACTTGGTCCGATGGCTACACCTTC. Encoded protein: CASRPTWSDGYTF.